The sequence of this TCR beta chain was determined in a study of shared clonotypes between healthy human individuals. Deletions cut 6 bases from V and 5 bases from J, with 8 bases between. Germline V lookup: CDR1 SGHRS, CDR2 YFSETQ. The CDR3 sequence is 11 residues long. The protocol was immunoSEQ multiplex PCR, while the TCRdb copy is restricted to in-frame clones and leaves out a portion. The sample contains over 2 million clones, 90% to 95% of which appear only once. The rearrangement joins TRBV5-1 to TRBJ1-1; D call uncertain. This clonotype originated in a man aged 18 to 29 in good health. Sample: naive CD4+ T cells sorted from blood. Subset in this sample: CD45RA+ positively selected. In DNA form, the CDR3 reads TGCGCCAGCATGGCGGCGACTGAAGCTTTCTTT. Translation: CASMAATEAFF.